This TCR beta chain stems from a study of CD8+ T cells in alopecia areata. In alopecia areata patients, both lesional scalp punch biopsies and peripheral blood were collected. Isolated RNA was reverse transcribed into cDNA used as the sequencing template. Data came from immunoSEQ multiplex PCR; TCRdb stores just in-frame clones and leaves some out. The sample includes 100,000 to 150,000 clones, roughly three fifths of them seen just once. Between the trimmed V and J ends, which lost 3 bases and 7 bases, there was a span of 13 bases. CDR1 KGHSH and CDR2 LQKENI come from the germline V gene. This CDR3 has 14 residues. This clone was detected only a few times.

Here the sequenced sample was CD4+ T cells sorted from blood, taken at week 0. The gene calls are TRBV18 and TRBJ2-1; weak D call: TRBD1 (6 bases). The TCR originated in a human donor with alopecia areata. The CDR3 reads CASSPLPRGNEQFF. The CDR3 DNA reads TGTGCCAGCTCACCTCTCCCAAGGGGGAATGAGCAGTTCTTC.